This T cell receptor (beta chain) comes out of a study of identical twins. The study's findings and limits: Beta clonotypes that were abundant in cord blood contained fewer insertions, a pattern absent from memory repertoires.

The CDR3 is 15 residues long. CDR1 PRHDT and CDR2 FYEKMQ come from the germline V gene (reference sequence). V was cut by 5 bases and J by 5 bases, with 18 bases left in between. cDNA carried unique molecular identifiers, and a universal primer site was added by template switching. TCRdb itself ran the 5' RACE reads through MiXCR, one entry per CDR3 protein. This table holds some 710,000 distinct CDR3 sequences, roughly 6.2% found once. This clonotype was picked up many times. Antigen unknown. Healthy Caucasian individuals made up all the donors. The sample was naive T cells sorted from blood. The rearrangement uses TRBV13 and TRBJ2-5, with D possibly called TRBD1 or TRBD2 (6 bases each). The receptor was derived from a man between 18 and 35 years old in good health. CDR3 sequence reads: CASSLRRGRGETQYF. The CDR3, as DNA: TGTGCCAGCAGCCTGCGGAGGGGGAGAGGGGAGACCCAGTACTTC.